These 2 T cell receptor beta chains share one sample of origin, sequenced in a study of radiotherapy plus CTLA-4 blockade in lung cancer. Produced via immunoSEQ multiplex PCR; TCRdb's table is partial and in-frame only. The sample has 89,000 or so clones; more than 75% are singletons. The specimen was peripheral blood, collected from a patient treated with radiotherapy plus ipilimumab. The receptors stem from a human donor with non-small cell lung cancer who had a partial response to radiotherapy plus ipilimumab.

About this clone: Germline and junction disagree at one end, which may indicate a read error. In the same sample, other DNA sequences code for this CDR3. The chain is built from TRBV2 and TRBJ2-1; possible D gene TRBD2, 5 bases. This CDR3 is built from 11 residues. The V gene's germline CDR1 is SNHLY and CDR2 FYNNEI. CDR3 sequence reads: CASSSERQQFF. CDR3 coding DNA: TGCGCCAGCAGTAGCGAGCGCCAACAGTTCTTC. Supplemented by reference TRBV2 and TRBJ2-1, the full variable domain reads EPEVTQTPSHQVTQMGQEVILRCVPISNHLYFYWYRQILGQKVEFLVSFYNNEISEKSEIFDDQFSVERPDGSNFTLKIRSTKLEDSAMYFCASSSERQQFFGPGTRLTVL.

This sequence joins TRBV11-2 and TRBJ1-2; a possible D gene is TRBD1 (5 bases). CDR1 and CDR2 (germline): SGHAT, FQNNGV. With 7 bases removed from V and 2 bases from J, the gap between germline ends came to 14 bases. The CDR3 is 14 residues long. The DNA of the CDR3 is TGTGCCAGCAACAGAGGAGGGGAAAACTATGGCTACACCTTC. Amino acid sequence: CASNRGGENYGYTF. The whole variable domain, remainder taken from reference TRBV11-2 and TRBJ1-2, is EAGVAQSPRYKIIEKRQSVAFWCNPISGHATLYWYQQILGQGPKLLIQFQNNGVVDDSQLPKDRFSAERLKGVDSTLKIQPAKLEDSAVYLCASNRGGENYGYTFGSGTRLTVV.